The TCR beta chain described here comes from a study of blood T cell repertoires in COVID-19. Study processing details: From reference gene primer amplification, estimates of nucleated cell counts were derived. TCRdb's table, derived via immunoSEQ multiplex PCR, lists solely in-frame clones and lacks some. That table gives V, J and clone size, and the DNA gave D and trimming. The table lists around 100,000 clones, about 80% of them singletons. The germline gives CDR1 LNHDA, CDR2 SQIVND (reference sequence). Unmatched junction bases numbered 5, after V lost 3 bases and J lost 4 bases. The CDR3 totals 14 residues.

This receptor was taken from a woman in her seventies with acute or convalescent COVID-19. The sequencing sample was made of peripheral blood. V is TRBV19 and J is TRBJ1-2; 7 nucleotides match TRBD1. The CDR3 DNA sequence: TGTGCCAGTAGTATCAGGGGGTTACCCTATGGCTACACCTTC. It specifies CASSIRGLPYGYTF.